This T cell receptor beta chain appears in the sequencing data of a study of early T cells in non-severe SARS-CoV-2 infection. Across the study: The study sequenced bulk RNA from unsorted whole blood, with chains unpaired. Study-wide findings and caveats: A preference for anti-spike CD8 responses marked VDJdb matching, which missed private and CD4 specificities.

As regards this clonotype: Its antigen is currently unknown.

TCRdb reprocessed the 5' RACE reads via MiXCR and lists one record per CDR3 protein. The table includes tens of thousands of distinct CDR3 sequences, more than 13% detected once. There are 17 residues in the CDR3. V was trimmed by 6 bases and J by 0 bases, leaving 18 bases between them. Sample: whole blood. V is TRBV12-3 or TRBV12-4 and J is TRBJ1-3; D uncertain. The sequence came from an adult who was a healthcare worker with PCR-confirmed SARS-CoV-2 infection or an uninfected control (not recorded which). The CDR3 spells CASRSLDGLDSGNTIYF. The DNA for the CDR3 is TGTGCCAGCAGATCCCTGGACGGCTTAGACTCTGGAAACACCATATATTTT.